There are many counts of the clone carrying this TCR beta chain. The data originate from a study of CD8+ T cells in alopecia areata. cDNA reverse transcribed from extracted RNA served as the sequencing template. Assay: immunoSEQ multiplex PCR; the TCRdb copy retains only in-frame clones and omits some. The sample holds under 150,000 clones; approximately 55% are singletons and the top ten take more than 3%. Regarding treatment: oral pan-JAK inhibitor, 5-10 mg twice daily. Germline V gene data show CDR1 as MNHEY and CDR2 as SMNVEV (reference sequence). The CDR3 loop spans 16 amino acids. J gave up 2 bases and V 5 bases, and 6 bases lay outside the gene matches.

The rearrangement uses TRBV27 and TRBJ2-6; 7 bases line up with TRBD1. The clonotype comes from a human donor with alopecia areata. This specimen consisted of CD4+ T cells sorted from blood, obtained at week 24, from a patient treated with tofacitinib. As DNA, the CDR3 is TGTGCCAGCAGTCTACAGGGGCAGGCTGGGGCCAACGTCCTGACTTTC. This codes for CASSLQGQAGANVLTF.